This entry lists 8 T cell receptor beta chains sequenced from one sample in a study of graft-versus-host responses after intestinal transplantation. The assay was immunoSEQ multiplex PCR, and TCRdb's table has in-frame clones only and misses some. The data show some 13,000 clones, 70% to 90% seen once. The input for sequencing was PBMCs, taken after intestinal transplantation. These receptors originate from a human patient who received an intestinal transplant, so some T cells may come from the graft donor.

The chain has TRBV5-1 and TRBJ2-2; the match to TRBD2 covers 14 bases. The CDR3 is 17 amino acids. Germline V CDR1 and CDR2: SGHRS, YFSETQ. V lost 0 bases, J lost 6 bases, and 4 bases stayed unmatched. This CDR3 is CASSLVGTSGSPGELFF. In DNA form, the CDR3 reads TGCGCCAGCAGCTTGGTAGGGACTAGCGGGAGCCCCGGGGAGCTGTTTTTT.

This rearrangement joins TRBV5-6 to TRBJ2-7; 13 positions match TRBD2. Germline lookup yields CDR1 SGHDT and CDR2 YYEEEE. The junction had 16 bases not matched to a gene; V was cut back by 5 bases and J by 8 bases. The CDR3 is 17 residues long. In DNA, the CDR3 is TGTGCCAGCAGTCCACCGGGACTAGCGGGACAGATACTCCAGCAGTACTTC. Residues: CASSPPGLAGQILQQYF.

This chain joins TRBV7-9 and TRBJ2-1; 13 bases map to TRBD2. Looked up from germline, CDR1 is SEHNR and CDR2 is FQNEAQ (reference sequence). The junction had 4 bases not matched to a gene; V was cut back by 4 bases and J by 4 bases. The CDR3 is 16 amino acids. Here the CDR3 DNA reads TGTGCCAGCAGCTCATGGACTAGCGGGAGTTACAATGAGCAGTTCTTC. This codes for CASSSWTSGSYNEQFF.

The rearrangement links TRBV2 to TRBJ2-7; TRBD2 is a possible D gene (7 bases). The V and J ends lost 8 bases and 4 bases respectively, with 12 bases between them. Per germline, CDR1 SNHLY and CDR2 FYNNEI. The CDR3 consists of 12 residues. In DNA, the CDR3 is TGTGCCAGCGAGGGGGAGGGTTACGAGCAGTACTTC. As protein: CASEGEGYEQYF.

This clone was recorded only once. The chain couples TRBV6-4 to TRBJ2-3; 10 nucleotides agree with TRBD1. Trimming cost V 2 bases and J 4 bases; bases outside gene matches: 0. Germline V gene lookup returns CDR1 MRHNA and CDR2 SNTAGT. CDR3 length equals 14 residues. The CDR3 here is CASSDGQGADTQYF. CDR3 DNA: TGTGCCAGCAGTGACGGACAGGGGGCAGATACGCAGTATTTT.

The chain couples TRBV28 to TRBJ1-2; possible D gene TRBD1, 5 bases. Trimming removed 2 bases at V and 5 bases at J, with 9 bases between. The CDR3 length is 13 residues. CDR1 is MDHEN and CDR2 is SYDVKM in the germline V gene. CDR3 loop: CASSLGGGYGYTF. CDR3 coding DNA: TGTGCCAGCAGTTTAGGTGGGGGGTATGGCTACACCTTC.

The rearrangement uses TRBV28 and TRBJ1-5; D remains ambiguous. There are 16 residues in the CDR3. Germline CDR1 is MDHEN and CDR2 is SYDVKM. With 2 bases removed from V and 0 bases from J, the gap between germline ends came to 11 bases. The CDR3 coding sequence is TGTGCCAGCAGTTTACGGGCGGCCTATAGCAATCAGCCCCAGCATTTT. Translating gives CASSLRAAYSNQPQHF. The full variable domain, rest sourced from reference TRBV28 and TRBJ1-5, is DVKVTQSSRYLVKRTGEKVFLECVQDMDHENMFWYRQDPGLGLRLIYFSYDVKMKEKGDIPEGYSVSREKKERFSLILESASTNQTSMYLCASSLRAAYSNQPQHFGDGTRLSIL.

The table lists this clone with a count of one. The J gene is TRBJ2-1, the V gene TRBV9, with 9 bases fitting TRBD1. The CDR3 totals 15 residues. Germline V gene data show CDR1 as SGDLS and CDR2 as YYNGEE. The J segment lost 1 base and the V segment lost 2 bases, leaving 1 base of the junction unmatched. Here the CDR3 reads CASSVGTGSYNEQFF. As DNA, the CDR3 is TGTGCCAGCAGCGTCGGGACAGGGTCCTACAATGAGCAGTTCTTC.